These 20 T cell receptor beta chains were all obtained from the same sample, sequenced in a study of blood T cell repertoires in COVID-19. TCRdb keeps only in-frame clones here, not all; method: immunoSEQ multiplex PCR. The repertoire holds some 130,000 clones, with less than 90% as singletons. Sample: peripheral blood. Receptors were obtained from an older man with acute or convalescent COVID-19.

V gene TRBV4-2 combines with J gene TRBJ2-5, with 10 positions matching TRBD1. The V gene's germline CDR1 is LGHNA and CDR2 YNFKEQ. This CDR3 comprises 15 residues. J gave up 5 bases and V 4 bases, and 7 bases lay outside the gene matches. For the CDR3, the DNA is TGTGCCAGCAGCCGAGACCCGGGACAGGGGGAGACCCAGTACTTC. It yields the protein CASSRDPGQGETQYF.

This chain connects TRBV28 to TRBJ1-2, with D uncertain. The CDR3 totals 11 residues. V was cut by 4 bases and J by 5 bases, with 5 bases left in between. Germline CDR1 is MDHEN and CDR2 is SYDVKM. The CDR3 DNA follows: TGTGCCAGCAGTTCCACATATGGCTACACCTTC. Protein product: CASSSTYGYTF.

V gene TRBV18 combines with J gene TRBJ2-3, with 10 bases aligning to TRBD2. The V gene's germline CDR1 is KGHSH and CDR2 LQKENI. The CDR3 is made up of 17 amino acids. The V gene end was trimmed by 1 base and the J gene end by 4 bases; junction bases not matched to a gene: 8. CDR3 region: CASSPLTSGASADTQYF. The CDR3 nucleotides are TGTGCCAGCTCACCACTCACTAGCGGGGCTTCAGCAGATACGCAGTATTTT.

The V call is TRBV10-3, the J call TRBJ2-6; 7 bases align to TRBD1. This CDR3 has 13 residues. Germline V gene sequence: CDR1 ENHRY, CDR2 SYGVKD. J was trimmed by 2 bases and V by 9 bases; bases with no gene match: 1. The CDR3 sequence is CAIGTAGANVLTF. CDR3 in DNA: TGTGCCATTGGGACAGCTGGGGCCAACGTCCTGACTTTC.

There are a few counts of this clone. This chain uses TRBV6-1 with TRBJ1-2, with D possibly being TRBD1 (6 bases). V was pared by 2 bases and J by 4 bases, with 14 bases between. Per germline, CDR1 MNHNS and CDR2 SASEGT. This CDR3 region has 15 residues. DNA for the CDR3: TGTGCCAGCAGTGAATTTACATGGACAGCCTATGGCTACACCTTC. It is translated as CASSEFTWTAYGYTF.

The chain links TRBV13 to TRBJ2-3; TRBD2 aligns across 13 bases. J gave up 4 bases and V 4 bases, and 20 bases lay outside the gene matches. CDR3 length equals 21 residues. Germline-derived CDR1 and CDR2 are PRHDT and FYEKMQ (reference sequence). The CDR3 sequence: CASSSNDPHETSGGAPDTQYF. The CDR3, as DNA: TGTGCCAGCAGCTCAAACGACCCGCATGAAACTAGCGGGGGGGCCCCAGATACGCAGTATTTT. Full variable domain (remainder filled in from reference TRBV13 and TRBJ2-3): AAGVIQSPRHLIKEKRETATLKCYPIPRHDTVYWYQQGPGQDPQFLISFYEKMQSDKGSIPDRFSAQQFSDYHSELNMSSLELGDSALYFCASSSNDPHETSGGAPDTQYFGPGTRLTVL.

The chain couples TRBV5-4 to TRBJ1-1; the D is unclear. Germline V gives CDR1 SGHNT, CDR2 YYREEE (reference sequence). V was cut by 0 bases and J by 0 bases, with 9 bases left in between. The CDR3 covers 15 residues. The CDR3: CASSLAQTMNTEAFF. The CDR3 coding sequence is TGTGCCAGCAGCTTGGCACAGACTATGAACACTGAAGCTTTCTTT.

The chain combines TRBV6-5 with TRBJ1-5; D ambiguous. In germline, CDR1 is MNHEY, CDR2 SVGAGI. The CDR3 covers 14 residues. The V end lost 7 bases, the J end lost 1 base, and 11 bases lay between the germline ends. The CDR3 sequence: CASTPHGSNQPQHF. CDR3 in DNA: TGTGCCAGCACCCCTCACGGGAGCAATCAGCCCCAGCATTTT.

The V gene is TRBV24-1, the J gene TRBJ2-3; TRBD2 is a possible D gene (5 bases). Germline CDR1 reads KGHDR; CDR2 reads SFDVKD. Trimming cost V 3 bases and J 0 bases, with 12 bases left between them. The CDR3 extends over 16 amino acids. CDR3 region: CATSDIPGFSTDTQYF. CDR3 nucleotide sequence: TGTGCCACCAGTGATATCCCGGGGTTTAGCACAGATACGCAGTATTTT.

This rearrangement joins TRBV28 to TRBJ1-5, with D possibly being TRBD1 (5 bases). The CDR3 sequence is 15 residues long. Germline V gene sequence: CDR1 MDHEN, CDR2 SYDVKM. Deletions cut 6 bases from V and 7 bases from J, with 19 bases between. CDR3 residues: CASRSTGTGGQPQHF. In nucleotides, the CDR3 is TGTGCCAGCAGGTCTACCGGGACGGGGGGGCAGCCCCAGCATTTT.

This chain links TRBV20-1 with TRBJ1-2; TRBD1 agrees at 7 bases. The V gene end was trimmed by 6 bases and the J gene end by 5 bases; junction bases not matched to a gene: 3. The germline V gene encodes CDR1 DFQATT and CDR2 SNEGSKA (reference sequence). This CDR3 spans 11 amino acids. In DNA form, the CDR3 reads TGCAGTGCCGACAGGGTTTATGGCTACACCTTC. Its translation is CSADRVYGYTF.

This clone occurred a few times. This chain joins TRBV2 and TRBJ1-4; 7 nucleotides align to TRBD1. From germline, CDR1 is SNHLY and CDR2 FYNNEI. The CDR3 sequence is 14 residues long. J was trimmed by 3 bases and V by 5 bases; bases with no gene match: 3. In DNA form, the CDR3 reads TGTGCCAGCAGTCTGGGACAGCCTAATGAAAAACTGTTTTTT. Its protein is CASSLGQPNEKLFF. Full variable domain (missing parts from reference TRBV2 and TRBJ1-4): EPEVTQTPSHQVTQMGQEVILRCVPISNHLYFYWYRQILGQKVEFLVSFYNNEISEKSEIFDDQFSVERPDGSNFTLKIRSTKLEDSAMYFCASSLGQPNEKLFFGSGTQLSVL.

This sequence joins TRBV18 and TRBJ2-5; 7 bases agree with TRBD1. The germline V gene has CDR1 KGHSH and CDR2 LQKENI. J was trimmed by 5 bases and V by 3 bases; bases with no gene match: 3. The CDR3 has 13 residues. CDR3 protein: CASSPGQRETQYF. The DNA for the CDR3 is TGTGCCAGCTCACCGGGACAGAGGGAGACCCAGTACTTC.

This chain joins TRBV6-5 and TRBJ1-2; 9 positions agree with TRBD1. The CDR3 runs 15 residues. V trimming: 9 bases; J trimming: 0 bases; junction bases outside the gene matches: 8. The germline V gene encodes CDR1 MNHEY and CDR2 SVGAGI. CDR3 region: CARGTGRNPNYGYTF. The CDR3 DNA follows: TGTGCCAGGGGGACAGGGCGGAATCCTAACTATGGCTACACCTTC.

This clone appeared once. The chain is built from TRBV4-1 and TRBJ2-1; D might be TRBD1 (5 bases). The germline V gene encodes CDR1 MGHRA and CDR2 YSYEKL. This CDR3 region has 14 residues. The V and J ends lost 0 bases and 9 bases respectively, with 12 bases between them. CDR3 in amino acids: CASSQEGRVGEQFF. In nucleotides, the CDR3 is TGCGCCAGCAGCCAAGAGGGCAGGGTCGGTGAGCAGTTCTTC.

The V gene is TRBV5-1, the J gene TRBJ2-5, with TRBD2 matching over 9 bases. V lost 7 bases, J lost 1 base, and 17 bases stayed unmatched. The CDR3 loop spans 18 amino acids. Germline lookup yields CDR1 SGHRS and CDR2 YFSETQ. The CDR3 loop reads CASGRTGSAGGTQETQYF. CDR3 bases: TGCGCCAGCGGAAGGACAGGTTCGGCGGGGGGGACCCAAGAGACCCAGTACTTC.

This chain connects TRBV6-6 to TRBJ1-2, with no clear D. The CDR3 covers 14 residues. Germline V gives CDR1 MNHNY, CDR2 SVGAGI (reference sequence). Trimming stripped 7 bases from V and 8 bases from J, with 20 bases between. This CDR3 reads CASTHGDSRVGYTF. In nucleotides, the CDR3 is TGTGCCAGCACCCACGGAGACTCCCGTGTAGGCTACACCTTC.

This clone was detected only once. The chain uses TRBV19 and TRBJ1-2; D unclear. The CDR3 has 16 residues. V was trimmed by 0 bases and J by 4 bases, leaving 15 bases between them. CDR1 and CDR2 (germline): LNHDA, SQIVND (reference sequence). CDR3 amino acids: CASSIDTGFGSYGYTF. Written as DNA, the CDR3 is TGTGCCAGTAGTATAGACACCGGGTTCGGGAGCTATGGCTACACCTTC.

This clone was detected only once. This chain links TRBV18 with TRBJ1-3; tentative D call: TRBD1 (6 bases). This CDR3 comprises 15 residues. Germline V gene sequence: CDR1 KGHSH, CDR2 LQKENI. V shed 5 bases and J shed 4 bases, with 15 bases lying between them. CDR3 nucleotide sequence: TGTGCCAGCTCAGTAACAGGGCCCTCCGGAAACACCATATATTTT. This sequence encodes CASSVTGPSGNTIYF.

The chain recombines TRBV5-1 with TRBJ1-2, with 9 positions matching TRBD1. J was trimmed by 4 bases and V by 2 bases; bases with no gene match: 6. Germline assignment: CDR1 SGHRS and CDR2 YFSETQ. This CDR3 spans 15 amino acids. Here the CDR3 reads CASSFRTGEGYGYTF. The CDR3 bases are TGCGCCAGCAGCTTCCGGACAGGGGAGGGCTATGGCTACACCTTC. The full variable domain, with the rest looked up from reference TRBV5-1 and TRBJ1-2, is KAGVTQTPRYLIKTRGQQVTLSCSPISGHRSVSWYQQTPGQGLQFLFEYFSETQRNKGNFPGRFSGRQFSNSRSEMNVSTLELGDSALYLCASSFRTGEGYGYTFGSGTRLTVV.